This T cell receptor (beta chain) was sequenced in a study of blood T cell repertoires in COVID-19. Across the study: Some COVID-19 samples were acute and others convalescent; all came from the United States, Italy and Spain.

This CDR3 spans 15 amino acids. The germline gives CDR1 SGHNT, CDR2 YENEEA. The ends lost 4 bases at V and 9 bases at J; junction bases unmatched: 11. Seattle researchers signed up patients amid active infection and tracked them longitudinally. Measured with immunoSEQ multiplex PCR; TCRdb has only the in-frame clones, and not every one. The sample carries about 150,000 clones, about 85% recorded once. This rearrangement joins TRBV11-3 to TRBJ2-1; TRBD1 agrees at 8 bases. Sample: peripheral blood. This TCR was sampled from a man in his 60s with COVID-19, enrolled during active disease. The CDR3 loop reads CASSSGQAPAGEQFF. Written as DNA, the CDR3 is TGTGCCAGCAGCTCGGGACAGGCTCCGGCCGGTGAGCAGTTCTTC.